This is a list of T cell receptor beta chains from one sample in a study of regulatory and conventional T cells in RAG deficiency. TCRdb's table, derived via immunoSEQ multiplex PCR, lists solely in-frame clones and lacks some. The data contain more than 350 clones, around 41% of them singletons. What was sequenced was CD8+ T cells sorted from blood. These receptors were taken from a human donor with RAG deficiency presenting as severe combined immunodeficiency. CDR3s include the opening cysteine and the closing phenylalanine or tryptophan. The order of the fields is J gene, CDR3 length, V gene, D gene, CDR3 protein. D genes are given only for firm matches.

j_gene: TRBJ1-2
len: 13
v_gene: TRBV27
d_gene: TRBD1
CDR3aa: CASSQGANYGYTF

j_gene: TRBJ2-7
len: 14
v_gene: TRBV9
d_gene: -
CDR3aa: CASSVRGSRFEQYF

j_gene: TRBJ2-7
len: 10
v_gene: TRBV11-1
d_gene: -
CDR3aa: CASSDYEQYF

j_gene: TRBJ1-3
len: 12
v_gene: TRBV18
d_gene: -
CDR3aa: CASSPRGNTIYF

j_gene: TRBJ2-7
len: 12
v_gene: TRBV27
d_gene: -
CDR3aa: CASSLGSYEQYF

j_gene: TRBJ1-1
len: 11
v_gene: TRBV20-1
d_gene: -
CDR3aa: CSALSNTEAFF

j_gene: TRBJ2-7
len: 10
v_gene: TRBV4-2
d_gene: -
CDR3aa: CASSDYEQYF

j_gene: TRBJ2-2
len: 10
v_gene: TRBV6-5
d_gene: -
CDR3aa: CASWAGELFF

j_gene: TRBJ2-7
len: 11
v_gene: TRBV7-9
d_gene: -
CDR3aa: CASSPSYEQYF

j_gene: TRBJ2-1
len: 13
v_gene: TRBV11-3
d_gene: -
CDR3aa: CASSLPLYNEQFF

j_gene: TRBJ2-1
len: 13
v_gene: TRBV27
d_gene: -
CDR3aa: CASSLIAYNEQFF

j_gene: TRBJ1-5
len: 14
v_gene: TRBV11-2
d_gene: -
CDR3aa: CASSHLGGSQPQHF

j_gene: TRBJ2-7
len: 11
v_gene: TRBV9
d_gene: TRBD1
CDR3aa: CASSGQGEQYF

j_gene: TRBJ2-1
len: 13
v_gene: TRBV5-8
d_gene: -
CDR3aa: CASSLPLYNEQFF

j_gene: TRBJ1-1
len: 16
v_gene: TRBV21-1
d_gene: -
CDR3aa: CASSYWRGRWSTEAFF

j_gene: TRBJ1-1
len: 12
v_gene: TRBV27
d_gene: -
CDR3aa: CASSLGNTEAFF

j_gene: TRBJ1-5
len: 12
v_gene: TRBV5-5
d_gene: -
CDR3aa: CASSQSNQPQHF

j_gene: TRBJ2-2
len: 16
v_gene: TRBV7-9
d_gene: TRBD1
CDR3aa: CASRLRGRMDTGELFF

j_gene: TRBJ2-5
len: 14
v_gene: TRBV9
d_gene: -
CDR3aa: CASRSLEGEETQYF

j_gene: TRBJ1-2
len: 14
v_gene: TRBV30
d_gene: TRBD1
CDR3aa: CAWSAQGAFYGYTF

j_gene: TRBJ1-2
len: 15
v_gene: TRBV7-3
d_gene: -
CDR3aa: CASSLGPPKAWGYTF

j_gene: TRBJ1-4
len: 11
v_gene: TRBV4-3
d_gene: TRBD1
CDR3aa: CASSQEQGLFF

j_gene: TRBJ2-6
len: 18
v_gene: TRBV7-7
d_gene: -
CDR3aa: CASSKLRKCQSRANVLTF

j_gene: -
len: 14
v_gene: TRBV9
d_gene: TRBD2
CDR3aa: CASSVAPGGYEQYF

j_gene: -
len: 12
v_gene: TRBV7-3
d_gene: -
CDR3aa: CASSFNTGELFF

j_gene: TRBJ2-3
len: 13
v_gene: TRBV6-4
d_gene: -
CDR3aa: CASSGIPTDTQYF

j_gene: TRBJ2-5
len: 15
v_gene: TRBV5-8
d_gene: -
CDR3aa: CASRPARVGQETQYF

j_gene: TRBJ1-2
len: 13
v_gene: TRBV9
d_gene: TRBD1
CDR3aa: CASSAQTGWGYTF

j_gene: TRBJ2-2
len: 10
v_gene: TRBV6-1
d_gene: -
CDR3aa: CASWAGELFF

j_gene: TRBJ1-2
len: 15
v_gene: TRBV19
d_gene: TRBD1
CDR3aa: CASSITGGDHYGYTF

j_gene: TRBJ2-7
len: 12
v_gene: TRBV27
d_gene: -
CDR3aa: CASSPSSYEQYF

j_gene: TRBJ1-1
len: 13
v_gene: TRBV9
d_gene: -
CDR3aa: CASSTPGNTEAFF

j_gene: TRBJ2-3
len: 11
v_gene: TRBV27
d_gene: -
CDR3aa: CASAFTDTQYF

j_gene: TRBJ2-2
len: 15
v_gene: TRBV11-3
d_gene: -
CDR3aa: CASSSSTHNTGELFF

j_gene: TRBJ1-1
len: 17
v_gene: TRBV9
d_gene: -
CDR3aa: CASSVNPQGRSDTEAFF

j_gene: TRBJ2-2
len: 10
v_gene: TRBV6-9
d_gene: -
CDR3aa: CASWAGELFF

j_gene: TRBJ1-4
len: 16
v_gene: TRBV2
d_gene: TRBD1
CDR3aa: CASSGPGGSANEKLFF

j_gene: TRBJ2-7
len: 16
v_gene: TRBV25-1
d_gene: -
CDR3aa: CASSVVAQGGSYEQYF

j_gene: TRBJ1-5
len: 14
v_gene: TRBV27
d_gene: -
CDR3aa: CASSFGARNQPQHF

j_gene: TRBJ2-5
len: 13
v_gene: TRBV27
d_gene: -
CDR3aa: CASSFGLQETQYF

j_gene: TRBJ2-5
len: 15
v_gene: TRBV4-3
d_gene: -
CDR3aa: CASRPARVGQETQYF

j_gene: TRBJ2-7
len: 10
v_gene: TRBV5-6
d_gene: -
CDR3aa: CASSDYEQYF

j_gene: TRBJ1-1
len: 13
v_gene: TRBV9
d_gene: TRBD1
CDR3aa: CASRGDSDLKAFF

j_gene: TRBJ1-1
len: 14
v_gene: TRBV7-3
d_gene: TRBD1
CDR3aa: CASSSQGARTEAFF

j_gene: TRBJ2-2
len: 12
v_gene: TRBV7-4
d_gene: -
CDR3aa: CASSFNTGELFF

j_gene: TRBJ2-1
len: 13
v_gene: TRBV29-1
d_gene: -
CDR3aa: CSVEDRRDNEQFF

j_gene: TRBJ2-2
len: 15
v_gene: TRBV11-3
d_gene: -
CDR3aa: CASSLRAGYGGELFF

j_gene: TRBJ2-7
len: 11
v_gene: TRBV5-1
d_gene: -
CDR3aa: CASSLLNEQYF

j_gene: TRBJ1-1
len: 13
v_gene: TRBV5-4
d_gene: -
CDR3aa: CASSGDQNTEAFF

j_gene: TRBJ1-1
len: 14
v_gene: TRBV6-4
d_gene: TRBD1
CDR3aa: CASRRGQGHTEAFF

j_gene: TRBJ2-5
len: 13
v_gene: TRBV6-5
d_gene: -
CDR3aa: CASSYPTEETQYF

j_gene: TRBJ1-1
len: 16
v_gene: TRBV10-3
d_gene: TRBD1
CDR3aa: CASSYWRGRWSTEAFF

j_gene: TRBJ2-3
len: 11
v_gene: TRBV18
d_gene: -
CDR3aa: CASSPPDTQYF

j_gene: TRBJ2-2
len: 11
v_gene: TRBV9
d_gene: -
CDR3aa: CASSLAGELFF

j_gene: TRBJ1-1
len: 13
v_gene: TRBV7-9
d_gene: -
CDR3aa: CASSGDQNTEAFF

j_gene: TRBJ1-5
len: 14
v_gene: TRBV27
d_gene: -
CDR3aa: CASSYTRSNQPQHF

j_gene: TRBJ1-2
len: 12
v_gene: TRBV9
d_gene: -
CDR3aa: CASSVEDYGYTF

j_gene: TRBJ1-1
len: 8
v_gene: TRBV27
d_gene: -
CDR3aa: CASREAFF

j_gene: TRBJ1-2
len: 15
v_gene: TRBV7-2
d_gene: TRBD1
CDR3aa: CASNKLKGQSYGYTF

j_gene: TRBJ1-5
len: 15
v_gene: TRBV27
d_gene: -
CDR3aa: CASTPGGVSNQPQHF